This TCR beta chain was sequenced during a study of T cells in Graves' hyperthyroidism and ophthalmopathy. Graves' hyperthyroidism was deemed stable absent ophthalmopathy progression within 18 months. Diagnoses were made from clinical symptoms, serum measures (thyroxine and TRAb), thyroid ultrasound and orbital computed tomography. Researchers amplified the TCR beta CDR3 regions from RNA transcripts. The TCR CDR3 was amplified in a first-round RT-PCR using the HTBI primer set. Each CDR3 protein is one row after TCRdb ran MiXCR on the multiplex PCR reads. The sample includes 380,000 or so distinct CDR3 sequences, about 19% of them seen just once. A note on this clonotype: The antigen is not known.

Study observations and caveats: Ophthalmopathy was told apart from stable hyperthyroidism by a 13 V-J model. In the blood, most expanded thyroid clonotypes above 0.001 appeared as well.

Per the germline V gene, CDR1 is SGHAT and CDR2 is FQDESV (reference sequence). The CDR3 consists of 18 residues. V shed 4 bases and J 8 bases; nucleotides not matched to a gene: 16. The sample taken for sequencing was blood. This rearrangement joins TRBV11-1 to TRBJ2-1, with 11 bases lining up with TRBD2. This sequence originates from a woman between 18 and 29 years old with Graves' hyperthyroidism. CDR3 sequence reads: CASSSWGGLASGGHEQFF. CDR3 DNA sequence: TGTGCCAGCAGCTCCTGGGGTGGGCTGGCTAGCGGGGGGCATGAGCAGTTCTTC.